Listed here is a single T cell receptor beta chain. The antigen is unknown. Measured with immunoSEQ multiplex PCR; TCRdb has only the in-frame clones, and not every one. There are some 150,000 clones in the sample; 75% to 95% occur only once, and roughly 3.6% lies in the top ten. The data belong to a study of T cell responses to AZD1222 COVID-19 vaccine. The study, taken as a whole, reports: There were repertoire samples only from the period after the peak T cell response.

Germline loops: CDR1 SNHLY, CDR2 FYNNEI. This CDR3 has 13 amino acids. V lost 7 bases and J lost 0, with 9 bases in between. Sequenced material: peripheral blood, taken on day 0 of AZD1222 vaccination. The receptor's source is an adult in good health. The V gene is TRBV2, the J gene TRBJ1-1; no clear D gene. The CDR3 DNA follows: TGTGCCAGCAAGGGCACCTTGAACACTGAAGCTTTCTTT. This translates into CASKGTLNTEAFF.